A selection of T cell receptor beta chains follows, all from one sample in a study of blood T cell repertoires in COVID-19. TCRdb's copy holds only in-frame clones and misses some; the assay was immunoSEQ multiplex PCR. The data hold approximately 170,000 clones, with over 80% observed a single time. The sequenced sample was peripheral blood. These receptors originate from a man between 65 and 85 years old who had recovered from COVID-19. Each CDR3 is given with its conserved first and last residue. A D gene is named only where the DNA matches it firmly. Where a row states a size, it is once, few, many or the class of an expanded clone; other rows omit it.

v_gene	abundance	j_gene	d_gene	CDR3nt	CDR3aa
TRBV15	.	TRBJ2-3	.	TGTGCCACCAGCAGAGCAGTGGAGACGCAGTATTTT	CATSRAVETQYF
TRBV28	.	TRBJ2-7	TRBD1	TGTGCCAGCAGTACCGGGACAGGGATTTACGAGCAGTACTTC	CASSTGTGIYEQYF
TRBV6-6	.	TRBJ1-5	TRBD1	TGTGCCAGCAGTTCTCGGGGGACAGGCAATCAGCCCCAGCATTTT	CASSSRGTGNQPQHF
TRBV6-5	.	TRBJ2-7	.	TGTGCCAGCAGGTCTGCCACCGGTAGTGGCTACGAGCAGTACTTC	CASRSATGSGYEQYF
TRBV6-5	.	TRBJ1-2	.	TGTGCCAGCAGTTCTTACCAAGGAGACAGAGATAGCGGCTACACCTTC	CASSSYQGDRDSGYTF
TRBV2	.	TRBJ1-5	.	TGTGCCAGCACCAGGGAAGGCAATCAGCCCCAGCATTTT	CASTREGNQPQHF
TRBV7-2	once	TRBJ2-7	TRBD2	TGTGCCAGCAGCTCACGGACTAGCGGGAGTAGGTACGAGCAGTACTTC	CASSSRTSGSRYEQYF
TRBV9	.	TRBJ1-2	.	TGTGCCAGCAGCGCCTGGGAGGAAAACTATGGCTACACCTTC	CASSAWEENYGYTF
TRBV5-1	.	TRBJ2-3	TRBD1	TGCGCCAGCAGCTGGGGGGACAGGGATAGCACAGATACGCAGTATTTT	CASSWGDRDSTDTQYF
TRBV24-1	.	TRBJ1-1	.	TGTGCCACCAGTGATTTTACAGAAAAGGCTTTCTTT	CATSDFTEKAFF
TRBV28	once	TRBJ1-4	TRBD1	TGTGCCAGCGCCGTGCTAGGGGGCCTTAATGAAAAACTGTTTTTT	CASAVLGGLNEKLFF
TRBV7-9	once	TRBJ2-1	.	TGTGCCAGCAGCTTAGAACTAGGACCCTACAATGAGCAGTTCTTC	CASSLELGPYNEQFF
TRBV6-5	few	TRBJ2-7	.	TGTGCCAGCAGCTCACTATATGAGCAGTACTTC	CASSSLYEQYF
TRBV19	.	TRBJ2-1	.	TGTGCCACCTCCCCTGGCGGCAACATGGAGGGGTCCTACAATGAGCAGTTCTTC	CATSPGGNMEGSYNEQFF
TRBV6-6	.	TRBJ2-1	TRBD1	TGTGCCAGCAGTTACTCGACAGGGGTCAACTACAATGAGCAGTTCTTC	CASSYSTGVNYNEQFF
TRBV18	.	TRBJ2-1	.	TGTGCCAGCTCACCAGGAGCGGGTGCCTACAATGAGCAGTTCTTC	CASSPGAGAYNEQFF
TRBV9	.	TRBJ2-7	.	TGTGCCAGCAGCGTAGGCGAAGGTACCTCTTCGGGGCAGTACTTC	CASSVGEGTSSGQYF
TRBV7-9	.	TRBJ1-4	.	TGTGCCAGCAGCTCGTTTCGGACAGCCCGCCGAGAGAATGAAAAACTGTTTTTT	CASSSFRTARRENEKLFF
TRBV9	.	TRBJ2-2	TRBD2	TGTGCCAGCATCCCAGCCTTGGTAGCGGGAGCGGACGGGGAGCTGTTTTTT	CASIPALVAGADGELFF
TRBV7-9	.	TRBJ2-3	.	TGTGCCAGCAGCCCGAGGAGGATCGGGACTTCCAGTGGTTGGCAGTATTTT	CASSPRRIGTSSGWQYF
TRBV5-4	.	TRBJ2-7	TRBD1	TGTGCCAGCAGCTTGCTCCCGACAGGGCGATACGAGCAGTACTTC	CASSLLPTGRYEQYF
TRBV25-1	once	TRBJ2-1	TRBD2	TGTGCCAGCAGTTTTGGCGGGAGAAGGAATGAGCAGTTCTTC	CASSFGGRRNEQFF
TRBV7-8	.	TRBJ1-1	.	TGTGCCAGCAGCTGGACAGAGAACACTGAAGCTTTCTTT	CASSWTENTEAFF
TRBV5-6	.	TRBJ2-3	.	TGTGCCAGCAGCTTTCGGGGATCCACAGATACGCAGTATTTT	CASSFRGSTDTQYF
TRBV20-1	.	TRBJ1-1	.	TGCAGTGCTAGCAGGGACACTGAAGCTTTCTTT	CSASRDTEAFF
TRBV6-6	.	TRBJ1-1	.	TGTGCCAGCAGCCTCGCCGAGGGGGGGCACACTGAAGCTTTCTTT	CASSLAEGGHTEAFF
TRBV2	few	TRBJ1-1	.	TGTGCCAGCAGTGATGCAGTCATGAACACTGAAGCTTTCTTT	CASSDAVMNTEAFF
TRBV24-1	.	TRBJ2-1	.	TGTGCCACCAGTGATTTGTCGGTACCTGAGCAGTTCTTC	CATSDLSVPEQFF
TRBV3-1/TRBV3-2	few	TRBJ2-7	.	TGTGCCAGCAGTCTAGCTGTGGGGTCTTACGAGCAGTACTTC	CASSLAVGSYEQYF
TRBV4-1	.	TRBJ1-4	.	TGCGCCAGCAGCCAAGACCCCGGGAGGACTGAAAAACTGTTTTTT	CASSQDPGRTEKLFF
TRBV7-9	.	TRBJ2-5	.	TGTGCCAGCAGCTTAGTAGGGGGAACCGGGACCGAGGAGGAGACCCAGTACTTC	CASSLVGGTGTEEETQYF
TRBV5-1	.	TRBJ2-5	.	TGCGCCAGCAGCTTGGGCGGGACTGGAGAGACCCAGTACTTC	CASSLGGTGETQYF
TRBV19	.	TRBJ2-7	.	TGTGCCAGTAGTATAGGTGGGGCAAGAGTCGACGAGCAGTACTTC	CASSIGGARVDEQYF
TRBV6-5	.	TRBJ2-7	TRBD2	TGTGCCAGCAGAAAAACTAGCGGGGGTCTCTACGAGCAGTACTTC	CASRKTSGGLYEQYF
TRBV28	few	TRBJ2-2	TRBD1	TGTGCCAGCAGTTCGCCGGGACAGGCGACCGGGGAGCTGTTTTTT	CASSSPGQATGELFF
TRBV11-1	.	TRBJ2-3	.	TGTGCCAGCAGCCAGGGCACAGATACGCAGTATTTT	CASSQGTDTQYF
TRBV7-2	.	TRBJ1-1	TRBD1	TGTGCCAGCAGCCCTGGACAGGCGGCACAGAACACTGAAGCTTTCTTT	CASSPGQAAQNTEAFF
TRBV11-2	few	TRBJ2-3	.	TGTGCCAGCAGCTTACTTGTGGGAGTCATAGATACGCAGTATTTT	CASSLLVGVIDTQYF
TRBV6-6	.	TRBJ2-6	TRBD1	TGTGCCAGCAGTCTATTTGGGACAGGGGATGGGGCCAACGTCCTGACTTTC	CASSLFGTGDGANVLTF
TRBV9	.	TRBJ1-3	.	TGTGCCAGCAGCCCCGAACAGGGTACAGCTGGAAACACCATATATTTT	CASSPEQGTAGNTIYF
TRBV5-4	.	TRBJ2-1	TRBD2	TGTGCCAGCAGCTTATTAGCGGGAGGGAGCTACAATGAGCAGTTCTTC	CASSLLAGGSYNEQFF
TRBV11-2	.	TRBJ2-7	.	TGTGCCAGCAGCTTGGCCTGGGTCCCTAGGCAATACGAGCAGTACTTC	CASSLAWVPRQYEQYF
TRBV5-4	.	TRBJ2-7	.	TGTGCCAGCAGACAGGGAATGGACTACGAGCAGTACTTC	CASRQGMDYEQYF
TRBV12-3/TRBV12-4	.	TRBJ2-1	TRBD1	TGTGCCAGCAGTTTAGGGGCGAGGGGGCTGTTCTTC	CASSLGARGLFF
TRBV11-2	.	TRBJ2-3	.	TGTGCCAGCTCAGCAGATACGCAGTATTTT	CASSADTQYF
TRBV7-9	.	TRBJ2-3	.	TGTGCCAGCAGCTCGGTCACAGATACGCAGTATTTT	CASSSVTDTQYF
TRBV5-6	once	TRBJ2-1	TRBD2	TGTGCCAGCAGCCTAGCCGGGACTAGCAATGAGCAGTTCTTC	CASSLAGTSNEQFF
TRBV10-3	.	TRBJ2-7	.	TGTGCCATCAGTTTAAACGCCGGGAGCTACGAGCAGTACTTC	CAISLNAGSYEQYF
TRBV7-2	.	TRBJ2-1	.	TGTGCCAGCAGTTTGGACTATAACAATGAGCAGTTCTTC	CASSLDYNNEQFF
TRBV7-2	.	TRBJ2-1	.	TGTGCCAGCAGCTTAGGGATTGCTAGCAATGAGCAGTTCTTC	CASSLGIASNEQFF
TRBV15	.	TRBJ2-2	.	TGTGCCACCAACGACAGGACGAACACCGGGGAGCTGTTTTTT	CATNDRTNTGELFF
TRBV6-5	.	TRBJ2-3	.	TGTGCCAGCCTCCGCGACTACACAGATACGCAGTATTTT	CASLRDYTDTQYF
TRBV19	.	TRBJ1-5	.	TGTGCCAGTAGTATAGATCGGGGGTCGGCCGATCAGCCCCAGCATTTT	CASSIDRGSADQPQHF